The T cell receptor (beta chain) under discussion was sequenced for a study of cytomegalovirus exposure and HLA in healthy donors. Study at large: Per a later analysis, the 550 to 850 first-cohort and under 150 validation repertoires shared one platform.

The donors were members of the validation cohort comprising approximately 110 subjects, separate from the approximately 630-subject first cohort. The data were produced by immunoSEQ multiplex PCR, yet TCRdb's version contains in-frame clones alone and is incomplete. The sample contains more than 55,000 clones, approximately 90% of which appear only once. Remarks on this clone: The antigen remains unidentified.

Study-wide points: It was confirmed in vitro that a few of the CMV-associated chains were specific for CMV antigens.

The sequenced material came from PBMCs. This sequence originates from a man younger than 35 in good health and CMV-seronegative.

Here the CDR3 reads CASSLTGMFGTEAFF. The CDR3 DNA follows: TGTGCCAGCAGTTTGACAGGTATGTTTGGGACTGAAGCTTTCTTT. The chain joins TRBV28 to TRBJ1-1; D is possibly TRBD1 (6 bases). V lost 3 bases, J lost 5 bases, and 16 bases lay in between. Germline-derived CDR1 and CDR2 are MDHEN and SYDVKM. The CDR3 runs 15 residues. The entire variable domain, with the rest obtained from reference TRBV28 and TRBJ1-1, is as follows: DVKVTQSSRYLVKRTGEKVFLECVQDMDHENMFWYRQDPGLGLRLIYFSYDVKMKEKGDIPEGYSVSREKKERFSLILESASTNQTSMYLCASSLTGMFGTEAFFGQGTRLTVV.